This passage covers 19 T cell receptor beta chains from one sample sequenced in a study of Graves' ophthalmopathy and Graves' hyperthyroidism. TCR beta CDR3 regions were amplified from RNA transcripts. A first-round RT-PCR used HTBI primers, followed by a second-round multiplex PCR. TCRdb analysed the multiplex PCR reads with MiXCR anew, one entry per CDR3 protein. The data show hundreds of thousands of distinct CDR3 sequences, about a fifth seen once. The sequenced sample consisted of peripheral blood. The source is a woman aged 18-35 years with stable Graves' hyperthyroidism. Some clones in this sample may be carry-over from other donors' samples.

This clonotype was detected a few times. The chain's CDR3 is CASKRGLAASEQYF. For the CDR3, the DNA is TGTGCCAGCAAGCGTGGACTAGCGGCCAGCGAGCAGTACTTC. The chain recombines TRBV27 with TRBJ2-7; 10 nucleotides align to TRBD2. CDR3 length: 14 amino acids. Per the germline V gene, CDR1 is MNHEY and CDR2 is SMNVEV (reference sequence). The V gene end was trimmed by 7 bases and the J gene end by 6 bases; junction bases not matched to a gene: 9.

This clonotype was seen ten or more times. This rearrangement joins TRBV20-1 to TRBJ1-3, with D possibly being TRBD1 (6 bases). The CDR3 extends over 13 amino acids. The V and J ends lost 3 bases and 4 bases respectively, with 10 bases between them. Per germline, CDR1 DFQATT and CDR2 SNEGSKA (reference sequence). In DNA, the CDR3 is TGCAGTGCTAGCAGGGGCCGAGGAAACACCATATATTTT. It specifies CSASRGRGNTIYF.

This clonotype came up many times. In nucleotides, the CDR3 is TGCAGCTACCACTCCGGGACTAGCAGTCCCGAGCAGTACTTC. Amino acid sequence: CSYHSGTSSPEQYF. The chain is built from TRBV29-1 and TRBJ2-7; TRBD2 agrees at 9 bases. The CDR3 has 14 residues. J was trimmed by 6 bases and V by 8 bases; bases with no gene match: 14. Germline V gives CDR1 SQVTM, CDR2 ANQGSEA.

The J gene is TRBJ1-5, the V gene TRBV28; D is unresolved. The CDR3 totals 14 residues. V was cut by 5 bases and J by 7 bases, with 15 bases left in between. Germline assignment: CDR1 MDHEN and CDR2 SYDVKM. The CDR3 DNA is TGTGCCAGCAGTCGACTAGAACTCTGGCAGCCCCAGCATTTT. Protein: CASSRLELWQPQHF.

This clonotype was counted many times. V and J are TRBV20-1 and TRBJ1-6; D perhaps matches TRBD1 (6 bases). Trimming stripped 0 bases from V and 0 bases from J, with 15 bases between. Germline loops: CDR1 DFQATT, CDR2 SNEGSKA (reference sequence). The CDR3 is made up of 18 amino acids. CDR3 in amino acids: CSAREGATMSSYNSPLHF. CDR3 bases: TGCAGTGCTAGAGAGGGGGCTACAATGAGCTCCTATAATTCACCCCTCCACTTT.

The chain has TRBV7-8 and TRBJ2-7, with a weak D call TRBD1 (6 bases). Trimming stripped 5 bases from V and 7 bases from J, with 24 bases between. The CDR3 has 16 amino acids. Looked up from germline, CDR1 is SGHVS and CDR2 is FQNEAQ. This CDR3 is CASSRSRQARGGEQYF. In nucleotides, the CDR3 is TGTGCCAGCAGCCGATCGAGACAGGCCCGGGGTGGGGAGCAGTACTTC.

The chain couples TRBV6-1 to TRBJ2-2; 11 bases line up with TRBD2. The CDR3 runs 19 residues. In germline, CDR1 is MNHNS, CDR2 SASEGT. V shed 5 bases and J 7 bases; nucleotides not matched to a gene: 18. The CDR3 region is CASSSKRMTSGTLGGELFF. The CDR3 bases are TGTGCCAGCAGTTCGAAGCGCATGACTAGCGGGACCCTTGGCGGGGAGCTGTTTTTT.

This clonotype was seen repeatedly, ten times or more. CDR3 sequence reads: CASSPRGQSYEQYF. The CDR3 nucleotides are TGTGCCAGCTCTCCGCGGGGACAGTCCTACGAGCAGTACTTC. The chain employs TRBV13 and TRBJ2-7, with TRBD1 as a possible D gene (7 bases). Germline lookup yields CDR1 PRHDT and CDR2 FYEKMQ (reference sequence). Trimming shortened V by 8 bases and J by 1 base, and 15 bases separated the two germline ends. This CDR3 spans 14 amino acids.

As regards this clonotype: Given a much more abundant clone one base away, this may be a read error. The J gene is TRBJ2-5, the V gene TRBV11-3; unclear D gene. The germline CDR1 and CDR2 sequences are SGHNT and YENEEA. The CDR3 loop spans 15 amino acids. Written as DNA, the CDR3 is TGTGCCATCAGCTTAGTTGGTAGGACCCAAGAGACCCAGTACTTC. Amino acids: CAISLVGRTQETQYF. Full variable domain (outside the CDR3, taken from reference TRBV11-3 and TRBJ2-5): EAGVVQSPRYKIIEKKQPVAFWCNPISGHNTLYWYLQNLGQGPELLIRYENEEAVDDSQLPKDRFSAERLKGVDSTLKIQPAELGDSAVYLCAISLVGRTQETQYFGPGTRLLVL.

This clonotype showed up many times. The genes are TRBV27 and TRBJ1-5; perhaps TRBD1 as D (6 bases). The CDR3 is 15 amino acids. V was trimmed by 5 bases and J by 5 bases, leaving 16 bases between them. In germline, CDR1 is MNHEY, CDR2 SMNVEV (reference sequence). The DNA of the CDR3 is TGTGCCAGCAGTCCCGGGGCAGGGGTCGATCAGCCCCAGCATTTT. Its protein product is CASSPGAGVDQPQHF.

This clonotype has at least ten counts. The chain recombines TRBV5-1 with TRBJ2-7; D is possibly TRBD1 or TRBD2 (5 bases each). CDR3 length equals 13 residues. The germline V and J ends were trimmed by 0 bases and 4 bases, with 8 bases remaining between them. Germline V gives CDR1 SGHRS, CDR2 YFSETQ. CDR3 sequence: CASSLDGGYEQYF. As DNA, the CDR3 is TGCGCCAGCAGCTTGGATGGGGGTTACGAGCAGTACTTC.

This clonotype appeared many times. A junction boundary mismatches the germline segment, possibly from a read error. V and J are TRBV4-2 and TRBJ1-3; D uncertain. This CDR3 contains 13 residues. Germline loops: CDR1 LGHNA, CDR2 YNFKEQ. As DNA, the CDR3 is TGTGCCAACAGCCAACAACAGGGAAACACCATATATTTT. This encodes CANSQQQGNTIYF.

The chain has TRBV15 and TRBJ2-7; TRBD2 is a possible D gene (5 bases). CDR3 length: 13 residues. Trimming took off 5 bases at V and 3 bases at J, with 11 bases between the two ends. CDR1 and CDR2 from the germline V gene are LNHNV and YYDKDF (reference sequence). DNA of the CDR3: TGTGCCACCAGCCCCGTGGGAGACTACGAGCAGTACTTC. Protein product: CATSPVGDYEQYF.

This clonotype appeared many times. The V and J genes are TRBV27 and TRBJ2-5; unclear D gene. The V end was cut by 0 bases, the J end by 7 bases, with 9 bases between. Germline V gene data show CDR1 as MNHEY and CDR2 as SMNVEV (reference sequence). The CDR3 is 13 amino acids. The CDR3 DNA sequence: TGTGCCAGCAGTTTATCCACCGTCGGGACCCAGTACTTC. Translated, it gives CASSLSTVGTQYF.

The J gene is TRBJ2-7, the V gene TRBV19; either TRBD1 or TRBD2 may fit D (5 bases each). Trimming left V 0 bases short and J 5 bases short, with 14 bases between. Germline loops: CDR1 LNHDA, CDR2 SQIVND (reference sequence). The CDR3 runs to 15 residues. The CDR3 bases are TGTGCCAGTAGTATAGATCCGGGACCCACTCACGAGCAGTACTTC. Translation gives CASSIDPGPTHEQYF.

This clonotype was detected ten times or more. V gene TRBV11-2 combines with J gene TRBJ2-7; 13 nucleotides line up with TRBD2. V dropped 5 bases and J dropped 0; count of bases not matched to a gene: 7. The germline CDR1 and CDR2 sequences are SGHAT and FQNNGV. The CDR3 totals 17 residues. CDR3 DNA sequence: TGTGCCAGCAGCCATCCGGGGACTAGCGGGACCTCCTACGAGCAGTACTTC. Translation: CASSHPGTSGTSYEQYF. The full variable domain, rest sourced from reference TRBV11-2 and TRBJ2-7, is EAGVAQSPRYKIIEKRQSVAFWCNPISGHATLYWYQQILGQGPKLLIQFQNNGVVDDSQLPKDRFSAERLKGVDSTLKIQPAKLEDSAVYLCASSHPGTSGTSYEQYFGPGTRLTVT.

In regard to this clonotype: This may be a read error: a much more frequent sequence differs by one nucleotide. V usage is TRBV7-4 and J usage is TRBJ1-5; perhaps TRBD1 as D (5 bases). V gave up 11 bases and J gave up 1 base, with 18 bases separating them. CDR1 SGHVT and CDR2 SQSDAQ come from the germline V gene. This CDR3 is built from 15 residues. CDR3 in DNA: TGTGCCCTCCCGTGGGGGATGGAAAGCAATCAGCCCCAGCATTTT. Translation gives CALPWGMESNQPQHF. Filled out from reference TRBV7-4 and TRBJ1-5, the complete variable domain reads GAGVSQSPRYKVAKRGRDVALRCDSISGHVTLYWYRQTLGQGSEVLTYSQSDAQRDKSGRPSGRFSAERPERSVSTLKIQRTEQGDSAVYLCALPWGMESNQPQHFGDGTRLSIL.

A remark on this clonotype: A read error may explain this, as a much larger clone is one base away. This chain connects TRBV9 to TRBJ1-1; D is perhaps TRBD1 (6 bases). Germline V gene lookup returns CDR1 SGDLS and CDR2 YYNGEE. This CDR3 region has 16 residues. The CDR3 reads CASSAYPGHLNTESFF. The DNA of the CDR3 is TGTGCCAGCAGCGCGTATCCGGGACACCTGAACACTGAATCTTTCTTT.

This clonotype was detected ten times or more. This sequence joins TRBV30 and TRBJ1-6, with a tentative D call TRBD1 (5 bases). In germline, CDR1 is GTSNPN, CDR2 SVGIG (reference sequence). CDR3 length: 15 residues. Between the trimmed V and J ends, which lost 5 bases and 3 bases, there was a span of 14 bases. The CDR3 coding sequence is TGTGCCTGGGCCACGGGACCGAACTATAATTCACCCCTCCACTTT. It codes for CAWATGPNYNSPLHF.